In this sample, the clone carrying this T cell receptor (beta chain) turned up a few times. Germline lookup yields CDR1 SGHAT and CDR2 FQNNGV. The CDR3 is 13 residues long. V trimming: 0 bases; J trimming: 15 bases; junction bases outside the gene matches: 8. This entry belongs to a study of shared clonotypes between healthy human individuals. TCRdb's copy holds only in-frame clones and misses some; the assay was immunoSEQ multiplex PCR. The data hold 200,000 to 250,000 clones, with 65% observed a single time. This clonotype was obtained from a man in his thirties or forties in good health. The sequencing sample was made of memory CD4+ T cells sorted from blood. Noted subset: CD45RA-negative fraction. The chain is built from TRBV11-2 and TRBJ2-1, with 7 bases aligning to TRBD2. The CDR3 protein is CASSLDRAGVWFF. CDR3 nucleotides: TGTGCCAGCAGCTTAGATAGGGCGGGAGTGTGGTTCTTC.